A selection of T cell receptor beta chains follows, all from one sample in a study of blood T cells in healthy people across ages. TCRdb re-analysed the 5' RACE reads in MiXCR, keeping a single row per CDR3 protein. Of about 1.6 million distinct CDR3 sequences in the sample, roughly 32% were seen once. The material sequenced was blood. These receptors were obtained from a woman aged 30 to 39 in good health. Each CDR3 is given with its conserved first and last residue. A D gene is named only where the DNA matches it firmly. The size entry is marked missing in some rows and otherwise reads once, few, many or a size class.

J,D,V,size,DNA,CDR3
TRBJ2-3,-,TRBV6-6,few,TGTGCCAGCAGTTACGGGGGACCCCGCGCGGCTACAGATACGCAGTATTTT,CASSYGGPRAATDTQYF
TRBJ1-2,-,TRBV11-3,few,TGTGCCAGCAGCCAGACAGGAGAGTATGGCTACACCTTC,CASSQTGEYGYTF
TRBJ2-7,TRBD2,TRBV20-1,few,TGCAGTGCTAGAGAGGCGCGGGGGGTGAGCGGCTACGAGCAGTACTTC,CSAREARGVSGYEQYF
TRBJ2-5,-,TRBV25-1,many,TGTGCCAGCAGTGAAGGCCGCCAGGGGGAGACCCAGTACTTC,CASSEGRQGETQYF
TRBJ2-7,-,TRBV28,-,TGTGCCAGCAGTTTACGTGGTGGGACCCCCCCCCGCGAGCAGTACTTC,CASSLRGGTPPREQYF
TRBJ2-5,TRBD1,TRBV2,-,TGTGCCAGCAGGGGACAGGTGCAAGAGACCCAGTACTTC,CASRGQVQETQYF
TRBJ1-2,-,TRBV3-1,few,TGTGCCAGCAGCCATATGGACAGAGCGCCCGGCTACACCTTC,CASSHMDRAPGYTF
TRBJ1-2,TRBD1,TRBV20-1,-,TGCAGTGCTAGGATCAGGGGGAACGGCTACACCTTC,CSARIRGNGYTF
TRBJ1-2,TRBD1,TRBV4-1,-,TGCGCCAGCAGCCAACCATACCGGGACAGGGGGCCGGGTGGCTACACCTTC,CASSQPYRDRGPGGYTF
TRBJ1-4,TRBD1,TRBV20-1,few,TGCAGTGCTAGAGGCCCAGGGGGCTTGGGTGAAAAACTGTTTTTT,CSARGPGGLGEKLFF
TRBJ2-4,TRBD2,TRBV11-1,few,TGTGCCAGCAGCTTAGGTCTCCGCGGGAGAGACATTCAGTACTTC,CASSLGLRGRDIQYF
TRBJ2-5,-,TRBV12-3/TRBV12-4,-,TGTGCCAGCAGTTTACCAGGTGTAGAGACCCAGTACTTC,CASSLPGVETQYF
TRBJ2-1,-,TRBV27,-,TGTGCCAGCAGTTTAGGACAGAGCCCCTCAGGGGAGCAGTTCTTC,CASSLGQSPSGEQFF
TRBJ1-1,-,TRBV20-1,-,TGCAGTGCCGCACAGGGATCGGGGGGGGGGAGCACTGAAGCTTTCTTT,CSAAQGSGGGSTEAFF
TRBJ2-1,-,TRBV10-2,few,TGCGCCAGCAGTGAGTCGCCTAATGAGCAGTTCTTC,CASSESPNEQFF
TRBJ1-6,TRBD1,TRBV15,few,TGTGCCACCAGCAGCGGAAGACAGGGGAGTGATTCACCCCTCCACTTT,CATSSGRQGSDSPLHF
TRBJ2-7,-,TRBV6-5,-,TGTGCCAGCAGTTACTCGGGACCCCCAGCTACAGAGCAGTACTTC,CASSYSGPPATEQYF
TRBJ1-6,TRBD1,TRBV20-1,-,TGCAGTGCTTTGGACCCGGGACAGGGCGGCGATTCACCCCTCCACTTT,CSALDPGQGGDSPLHF
TRBJ2-7,TRBD1,TRBV9,many,TGTGCCAGCAGCGCGGGACAGTCCTACGAGCAGTACTTC,CASSAGQSYEQYF
TRBJ2-3,TRBD2,TRBV7-9,few,TGTGCCAGCAGCCGGGGAGCGGGGGGTCTCACAGATACGCAGTATTTT,CASSRGAGGLTDTQYF